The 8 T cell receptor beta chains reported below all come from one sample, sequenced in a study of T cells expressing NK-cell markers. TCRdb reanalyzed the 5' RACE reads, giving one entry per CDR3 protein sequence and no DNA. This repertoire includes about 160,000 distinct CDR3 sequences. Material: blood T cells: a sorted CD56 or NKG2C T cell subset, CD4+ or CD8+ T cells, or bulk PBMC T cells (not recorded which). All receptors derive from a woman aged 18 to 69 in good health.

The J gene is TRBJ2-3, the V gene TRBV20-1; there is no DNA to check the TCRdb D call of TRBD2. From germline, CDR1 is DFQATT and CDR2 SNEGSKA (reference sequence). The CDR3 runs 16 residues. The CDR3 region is CSARPLADLAKASPYF.

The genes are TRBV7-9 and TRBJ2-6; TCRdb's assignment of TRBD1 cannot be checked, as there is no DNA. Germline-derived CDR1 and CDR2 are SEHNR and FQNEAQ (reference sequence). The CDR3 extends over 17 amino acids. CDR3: CASSVGTGLVGANVLTF.

CDR3: CATSRDPREGGYTF. The rearrangement links TRBV15 to TRBJ1-2. Germline V CDR1 and CDR2: LNHNV, YYDKDF (reference sequence). The CDR3 sequence is 14 residues long.

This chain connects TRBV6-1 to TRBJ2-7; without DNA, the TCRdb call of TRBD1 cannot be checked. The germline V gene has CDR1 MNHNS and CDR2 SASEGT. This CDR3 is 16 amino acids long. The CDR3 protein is CASSESLGTGQYEQYF.

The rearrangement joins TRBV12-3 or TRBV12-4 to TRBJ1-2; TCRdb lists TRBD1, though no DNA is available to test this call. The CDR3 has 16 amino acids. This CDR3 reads CASSQTGDATNYGYTF.

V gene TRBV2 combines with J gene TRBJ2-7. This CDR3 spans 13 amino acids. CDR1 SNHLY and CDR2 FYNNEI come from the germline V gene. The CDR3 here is CASSEAELGEQYF.

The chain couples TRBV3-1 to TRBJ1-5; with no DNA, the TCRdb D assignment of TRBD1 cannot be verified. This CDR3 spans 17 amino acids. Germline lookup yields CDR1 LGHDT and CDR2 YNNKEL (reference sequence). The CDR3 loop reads CASNLTREGAANQPQHF.

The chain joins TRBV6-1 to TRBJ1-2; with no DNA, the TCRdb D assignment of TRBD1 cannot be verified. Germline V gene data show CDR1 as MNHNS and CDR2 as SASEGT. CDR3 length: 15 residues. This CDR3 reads CASSHRTGEIYGYTF.